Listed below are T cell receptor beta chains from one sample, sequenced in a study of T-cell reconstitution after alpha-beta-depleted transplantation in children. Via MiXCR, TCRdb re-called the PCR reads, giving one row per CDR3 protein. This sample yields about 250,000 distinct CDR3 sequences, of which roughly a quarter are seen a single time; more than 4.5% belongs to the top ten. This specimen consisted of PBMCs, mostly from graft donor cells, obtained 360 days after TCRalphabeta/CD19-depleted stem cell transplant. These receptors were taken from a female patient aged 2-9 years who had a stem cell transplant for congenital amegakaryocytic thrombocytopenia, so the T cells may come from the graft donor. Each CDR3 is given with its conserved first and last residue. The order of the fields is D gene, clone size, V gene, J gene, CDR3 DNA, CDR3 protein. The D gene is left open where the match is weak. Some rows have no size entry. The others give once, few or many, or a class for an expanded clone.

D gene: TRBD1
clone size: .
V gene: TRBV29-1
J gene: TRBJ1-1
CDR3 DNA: TGCAGCGCTCGGACAGGGGGGATTGTCGGCACTGAAGCTTTCTTT
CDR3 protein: CSARTGGIVGTEAFF

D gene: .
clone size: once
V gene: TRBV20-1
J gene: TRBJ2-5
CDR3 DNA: TGCAGTGCCGAAGAACGGTACAGACAAGAGACCCAGTACTTC
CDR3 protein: CSAEERYRQETQYF

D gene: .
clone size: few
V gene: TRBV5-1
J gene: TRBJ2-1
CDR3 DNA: TGCGCCAGCAGCTTGGGGGTCGACAATGAGCAGTTCTTC
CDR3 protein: CASSLGVDNEQFF

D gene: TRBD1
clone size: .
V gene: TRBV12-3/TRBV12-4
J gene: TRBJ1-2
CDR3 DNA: TGTGCCAGCAGTGGTGGACAGGGCGGGGGCTACACCTTC
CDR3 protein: CASSGGQGGGYTF

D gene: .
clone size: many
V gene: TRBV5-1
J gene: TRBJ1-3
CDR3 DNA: TGCGCCAGCAGCTTGGTAGGAGCTCCTGGAAACACCATATATTTT
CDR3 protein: CASSLVGAPGNTIYF

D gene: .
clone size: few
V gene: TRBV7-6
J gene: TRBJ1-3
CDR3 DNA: TGTGCCAGCAGCCCCGGACAGTTTCTTGGAAACACCATATATTTT
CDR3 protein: CASSPGQFLGNTIYF

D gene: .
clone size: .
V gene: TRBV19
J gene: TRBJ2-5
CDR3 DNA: TGTGCCAGTAGTATGGCCAGGGATCAAGAGACCCAGTACTTC
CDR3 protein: CASSMARDQETQYF

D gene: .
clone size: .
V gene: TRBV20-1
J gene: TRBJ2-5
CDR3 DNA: TGCAGTGCGCTAAACCCCGGGACAATACAAGAGACCCAGTACTTC
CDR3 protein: CSALNPGTIQETQYF

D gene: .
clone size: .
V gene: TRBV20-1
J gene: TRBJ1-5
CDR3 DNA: TGCAGTGCTGAAGGTAAACATAGCAATCAGCCCCAGCATTTT
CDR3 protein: CSAEGKHSNQPQHF

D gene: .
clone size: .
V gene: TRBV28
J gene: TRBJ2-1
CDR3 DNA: TGTGCCAGCCGATCCAGGGGCGGGACGCGTCATGAGCAGTTCTTC
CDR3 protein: CASRSRGGTRHEQFF

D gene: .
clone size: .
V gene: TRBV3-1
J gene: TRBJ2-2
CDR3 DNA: TGTGCCAGCAGCCCCGGAAAACCCGGGGAGCTGTTTTTT
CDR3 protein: CASSPGKPGELFF

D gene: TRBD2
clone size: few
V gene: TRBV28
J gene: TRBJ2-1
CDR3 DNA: TGTGCCAGCAGTACCCCACTAGCGGGGGTAAACAATGAGCAGTTCTTC
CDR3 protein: CASSTPLAGVNNEQFF

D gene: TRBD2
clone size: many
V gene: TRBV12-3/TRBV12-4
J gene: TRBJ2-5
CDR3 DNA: TGTGCCAGCAGTCCTAGCGGGAGGGGGGAGACCCAGTACTTC
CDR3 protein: CASSPSGRGETQYF

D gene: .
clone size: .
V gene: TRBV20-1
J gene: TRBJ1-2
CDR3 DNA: TGCAGTGCTAGAGATCCTAACTATGGCTACACCTTC
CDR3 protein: CSARDPNYGYTF

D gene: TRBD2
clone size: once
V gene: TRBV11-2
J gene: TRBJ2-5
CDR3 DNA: TGTGCCAGCAGCGGTCGGGGGGGCGAACAAGAGACCCAGTACTTC
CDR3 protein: CASSGRGGEQETQYF

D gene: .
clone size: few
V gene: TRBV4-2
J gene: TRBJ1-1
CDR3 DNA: TGTGCCAGCAGCCAGGAGGACAAATACACTGAAGCTTTCTTT
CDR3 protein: CASSQEDKYTEAFF

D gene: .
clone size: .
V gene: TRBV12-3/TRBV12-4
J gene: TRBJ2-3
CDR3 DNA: TGTGCCAGCAGTTTAACTAGAAACACAGATACGCAGTATTTT
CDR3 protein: CASSLTRNTDTQYF

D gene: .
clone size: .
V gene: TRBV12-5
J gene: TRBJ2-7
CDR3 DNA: TGTGCTAGTGGTTTGGCCCACTACGAGCAGTACTTC
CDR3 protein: CASGLAHYEQYF

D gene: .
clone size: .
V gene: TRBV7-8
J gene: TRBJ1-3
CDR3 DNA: TGTGCCAGCAGCTTATCGATTCCCGGAAACACCATATATTTT
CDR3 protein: CASSLSIPGNTIYF

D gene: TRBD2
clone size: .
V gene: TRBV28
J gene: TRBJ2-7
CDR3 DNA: TGTGCCAGCAGAGTTAGCGGGGATACCTACGAGCAGTACTTC
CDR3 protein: CASRVSGDTYEQYF

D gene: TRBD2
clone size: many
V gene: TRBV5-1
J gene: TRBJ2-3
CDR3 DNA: TGCGCCAGCAGCCCGGGACTAGCCCCCACAGATACGCAGTATTTT
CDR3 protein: CASSPGLAPTDTQYF

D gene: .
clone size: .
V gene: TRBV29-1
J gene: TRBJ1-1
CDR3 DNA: TGCAGCCTCAGGTCAGGGTTGAACACTGAAGCTTTCTTT
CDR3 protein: CSLRSGLNTEAFF

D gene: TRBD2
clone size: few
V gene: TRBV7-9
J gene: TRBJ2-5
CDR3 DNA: TGTGCCAGCAGCTTAGCGGGGGGGTACCAAGAGACCCAGTACTTC
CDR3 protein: CASSLAGGYQETQYF

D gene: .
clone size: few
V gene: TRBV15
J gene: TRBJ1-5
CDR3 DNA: TGTGCCACCAGCAGAGGGGGAGGCCCAAATCAGCCCCAGCATTTT
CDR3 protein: CATSRGGGPNQPQHF

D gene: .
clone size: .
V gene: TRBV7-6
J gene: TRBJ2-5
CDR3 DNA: TGTGCCAGCAGCTTAGGGGTCCAGGGCCAAGAGACCCAGTACTTC
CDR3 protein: CASSLGVQGQETQYF

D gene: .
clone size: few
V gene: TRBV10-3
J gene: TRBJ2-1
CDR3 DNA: TGTGCCATCAGGGGGGGACTTAACAATGAGCAGTTCTTC
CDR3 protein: CAIRGGLNNEQFF

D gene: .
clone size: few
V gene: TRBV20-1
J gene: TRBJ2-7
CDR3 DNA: TGCAGTGCTAGAAGGACGGATAACTACGAGCAGTACTTC
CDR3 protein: CSARRTDNYEQYF

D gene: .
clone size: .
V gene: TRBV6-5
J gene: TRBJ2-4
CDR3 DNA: TGTGCCAGCAGTTACAGCAAGTTGGGTCTAGACATTCAGTACTTC
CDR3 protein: CASSYSKLGLDIQYF

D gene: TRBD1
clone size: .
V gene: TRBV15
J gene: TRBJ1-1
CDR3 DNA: TGTGCCACCAGCAGAGATTTTGCAGGGGGAATCACTGAAGCTTTCTTT
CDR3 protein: CATSRDFAGGITEAFF

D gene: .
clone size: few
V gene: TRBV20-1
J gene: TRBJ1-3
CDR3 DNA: TGCAGTGCTAGACAGGGGTCTGGAAACACCATATATTTT
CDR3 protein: CSARQGSGNTIYF

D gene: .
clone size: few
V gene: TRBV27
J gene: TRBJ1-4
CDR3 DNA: TGTGCCAGCAGCGGAAACCGGGACGGTGAGAATGAAAAACTGTTTTTT
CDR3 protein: CASSGNRDGENEKLFF

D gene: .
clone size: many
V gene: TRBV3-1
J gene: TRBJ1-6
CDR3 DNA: TGTGCCAGCAGCCAAGCGTTCAGGACCTCACCCCTCCACTTT
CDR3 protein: CASSQAFRTSPLHF

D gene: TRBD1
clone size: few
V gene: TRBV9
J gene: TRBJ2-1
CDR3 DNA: TGTGCCAGCAGCGTATCAGGGGGATCCTACAATGAGCAGTTCTTC
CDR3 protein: CASSVSGGSYNEQFF

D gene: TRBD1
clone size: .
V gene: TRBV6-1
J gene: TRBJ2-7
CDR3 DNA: TGTGCCAGCAGTACAGGGGGCGTATGGTACGAGCAGTACTTC
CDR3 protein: CASSTGGVWYEQYF

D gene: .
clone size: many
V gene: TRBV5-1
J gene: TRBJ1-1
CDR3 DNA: TGCGCCAGCAGCTCTGGCTTACAGCCCCACGACGAGAACACTGAAGCTTTCTTT
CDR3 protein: CASSSGLQPHDENTEAFF

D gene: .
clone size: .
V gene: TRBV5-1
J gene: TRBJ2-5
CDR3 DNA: TGCGCCAGCAGGTCAGGGTTTAAGGGTGGCCAAGAGACCCAGTACTTC
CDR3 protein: CASRSGFKGGQETQYF